The following is a T cell receptor beta chain sequence with its context. Its antigen remains unidentified. The germline CDR1 and CDR2 sequences are MNHNY and SVGAGI (reference sequence). V trimming: 2 bases; J trimming: 6 bases; junction bases outside the gene matches: 12. CDR3 length equals 17 residues. This entry belongs to a study of T-cell memory formation after mild COVID-19. Each CDR3 protein is one row after TCRdb ran MiXCR on the 5' RACE reads. The sample has about 390,000 distinct CDR3 sequences, approximately 15% seen once. General study findings and limits: Some clones that responded were present in memory (sampled pre-infection), which suggests cross-reactive memory joined. Confirmation was lacking for SARS-CoV-2 specificity of second-wave clones that peaked on day 37. The study found contracting CD4+ clones mainly in CM and EM and contracting CD8+ clones in EMRA. Whereas later expanders leaned CD4+, clones contracting day 15 to 85 showed a balanced CD4/CD8 makeup.

Sequencing input: PBMCs or a T cell subset sorted from them (not recorded which). The chain is built from TRBV6-6 and TRBJ2-3, with 9 bases matching TRBD1. This clonotype was obtained from a man aged 18 to 29 who had mild COVID-19 (a few samples of this study predate the infection). Cell type and time point are not known. The CDR3 here is CASSYNRNRGPSDTQYF. The CDR3 region has the DNA TGTGCCAGCAGTTACAACCGTAACAGGGGGCCCTCGGATACGCAGTATTTT.